Each of the 9 T cell receptor beta chains below was sequenced from the same sample in a study of shared clonotypes between healthy human individuals. The method was immunoSEQ multiplex PCR; TCRdb's version includes in-frame clones alone and lacks a portion of them. Of hundreds of thousands of clones in the sample, roughly 95% were seen once. Positive CCR7 selection of CD45RO-negative cells yielded the naive CD8 cells, and terminally differentiated effector memory CD45RA+ cells were excluded. Sequenced input: naive CD8+ T cells sorted from blood. These receptors were collected from a woman aged 25-40 years in good health.

The V gene is TRBV5-5, the J gene TRBJ2-1; 11 bases line up with TRBD2. V lost 0 bases and J lost 12; bases outside the gene matches: 2. The CDR3 is made up of 13 amino acids. The germline gives CDR1 SGHKS, CDR2 YYEKEE (reference sequence). The CDR3 sequence: CASSLGLAGLQFF. The CDR3 nucleotides are TGTGCCAGCAGCTTGGGACTAGCGGGATTGCAGTTCTTC.

The chain joins TRBV5-6 to TRBJ2-3, with 9 nucleotides matching TRBD1. This CDR3 contains 19 residues. Germline loops: CDR1 SGHDT, CDR2 YYEEEE. J was trimmed by 4 bases and V by 4 bases; bases with no gene match: 19. CDR3 region: CASSHTDRGIIGSSDTQYF. In DNA, the CDR3 is TGTGCCAGCAGCCACACCGACAGGGGGATTATTGGTAGCTCAGATACGCAGTATTTT. The variable domain in full, with the rest retrieved from reference TRBV5-6 and TRBJ2-3, is DAGVTQSPTHLIKTRGQQVTLRCSPKSGHDTVSWYQQALGQGPQFIFQYYEEEERQRGNFPDRFSGHQFPNYSSELNVNALLLGDSALYLCASSHTDRGIIGSSDTQYFGPGTRLTVL.

This clone was seen only once. The genes are TRBV27 and TRBJ2-3; tentatively, D is TRBD1 (5 bases). Trimming took off 5 bases at V and 0 bases at J, with 15 bases between the two ends. This CDR3 has 16 residues. CDR1 and CDR2 from the germline V gene are MNHEY and SMNVEV (reference sequence). CDR3 sequence reads: CASSNSPDISTDTQYF. Written as DNA, the CDR3 is TGTGCCAGCAGTAACTCCCCGGACATAAGCACAGATACGCAGTATTTT.

The rearrangement joins TRBV6-4 to TRBJ1-2; TRBD1 might be the D (5 bases). The germline V and J ends were trimmed by 7 bases and 4 bases, with 10 bases remaining between them. The CDR3 has 12 residues. Germline V CDR1 and CDR2: MRHNA, SNTAGT. CDR3 nucleotides: TGTGCCAGCACGTGCAGGGTCTATGGCTACACCTTC. Translating it yields CASTCRVYGYTF.

The chain has TRBV28 and TRBJ1-5; maybe TRBD1 (5 bases). Germline CDR1 reads MDHEN; CDR2 reads SYDVKM. V was pared by 7 bases and J by 1 base, with 14 bases between. The CDR3 has 15 amino acids. Here the CDR3 reads CASKPGWGSNQPQHF. CDR3 DNA: TGTGCCAGCAAGCCAGGCTGGGGCAGCAATCAGCCCCAGCATTTT.

The chain employs TRBV27 and TRBJ2-1, with unresolved D. From germline, CDR1 is MNHEY and CDR2 SMNVEV (reference sequence). Trimming took 0 bases from V and 8 from J, leaving 14 bases between them. CDR3 length: 15 residues. For the CDR3, the DNA is TGTGCCAGCAGTTTATCAGGCCACTCTGGGGATGAGCAGTTCTTC. Translated: CASSLSGHSGDEQFF.

This clone was counted a few times. This chain connects TRBV2 to TRBJ1-5, with D maybe TRBD1 (6 bases). CDR3 size: 15 residues. Germline V CDR1 and CDR2: SNHLY, FYNNEI. V lost 7 bases, J lost 1 base, and 14 bases lay in between. The CDR3 DNA sequence: TGTGCCAGCAAAGAGGGGGTGATCAGCAATCAGCCCCAGCATTTT. Translated: CASKEGVISNQPQHF.

The rearrangement uses TRBV27 and TRBJ2-1; 12 bases are shared with TRBD2. The CDR3 is 16 amino acids. With 5 bases clipped from V and 3 bases from J, the junction kept 5 bases outside the gene matches. Germline values: CDR1 MNHEY, CDR2 SMNVEV (reference sequence). CDR3 coding DNA: TGTGCCAGCAGTGAAGAGACTAGCGGGGGCTACAATGAGCAGTTCTTC. Amino acids: CASSEETSGGYNEQFF.

V usage is TRBV28 and J usage is TRBJ1-5, with D maybe TRBD1 (5 bases). This CDR3 comprises 15 residues. Germline values: CDR1 MDHEN, CDR2 SYDVKM. Trimming took 5 bases from V and 4 from J, leaving 15 bases between them. CDR3: CASSTLGLRNQPQHF. The CDR3 DNA is TGTGCCAGCAGTACTCTGGGGCTGCGGAATCAGCCCCAGCATTTT.